This T cell receptor beta chain was sequenced in a study of blood T cell repertoires in COVID-19. V gave up 7 bases and J gave up 6 bases; unmatched junction bases: 6. Germline V gene lookup returns CDR1 SGHRS and CDR2 YFSETQ. The CDR3 consists of 14 residues. Measured with immunoSEQ multiplex PCR; TCRdb has only the in-frame clones, and not every one. The repertoire consists of 300,000 to 350,000 clones, with around nine tenths occurring once and the leading ten covering 3% to 4%. Sequenced sample: peripheral blood. This rearrangement joins TRBV5-1 to TRBJ2-1; 11 positions agree with TRBD1. The TCR originated in a woman between 18 and 29 years old who had recovered from COVID-19. The CDR3 spells CASGRDRGSNEQFF. CDR3 coding DNA: TGCGCCAGCGGCCGGGACAGGGGGAGCAATGAGCAGTTCTTC. Full variable domain (rest looked up from reference TRBV5-1 and TRBJ2-1): KAGVTQTPRYLIKTRGQQVTLSCSPISGHRSVSWYQQTPGQGLQFLFEYFSETQRNKGNFPGRFSGRQFSNSRSEMNVSTLELGDSALYLCASGRDRGSNEQFFGPGTRLTVL.